This T cell receptor (beta chain) is from a study of blood T cell repertoires in COVID-19. This clone was observed once. Trimming removed 3 bases at V and 8 bases at J, with 13 bases between. The CDR3 loop spans 12 amino acids. The V gene's germline CDR1 is SQVTM and CDR2 ANQGSEA. Seattle's cohort entered during active infection and was followed longitudinally. Per the study methods: Reference gene primers were amplified, and this amplification served to estimate nucleated cell counts. The repertoire was sequenced with immunoSEQ multiplex PCR; TCRdb's copy has only in-frame clones and lacks some. The D gene and trimming were derived from the DNA, and the V and J assignments and clone size from that table. The data hold about 310,000 clones, with nearly 90% observed a single time.

The V gene is TRBV29-1, the J gene TRBJ1-2; unclear D gene. Input material: peripheral blood. The source is a woman aged 40 to 55 with COVID-19, enrolled during active disease. In DNA form, the CDR3 reads TGCAGCGTTGAGTATGGCTCCGCCGGCTACACCTTC. This encodes CSVEYGSAGYTF.